This TCR beta chain was identified in a study of T cell repertoires in cytomegalovirus infection. This clonotype has ten or more counts. The antigen remains unidentified. In TCRdb, the reads were re-called with MiXCR into one record per CDR3 protein. The sample consists of approximately 150,000 distinct CDR3 sequences, about 20% of them appearing once. CDR1 is LGHNA, CDR2 YSLEER, per germline. The ends lost 0 bases at V and 0 bases at J; junction bases unmatched: 8. This CDR3 is built from 18 residues. Sequencing was performed on CD8+ T cells from cultured PBMCs, taken from culture after CMV antigen stimulation. This chain links TRBV4-3 with TRBJ2-7; the match to TRBD2 covers 10 bases. The origin of this receptor is a human donor in good health (CMV status not recorded). Some clones in this sample may be carry-over from other donors' samples. CDR3 residues: CASSQDLAGGLLSYEQYF. For the CDR3, the DNA is TGCGCCAGCAGCCAAGATTTAGCGGGGGGACTACTCTCCTACGAGCAGTACTTC.